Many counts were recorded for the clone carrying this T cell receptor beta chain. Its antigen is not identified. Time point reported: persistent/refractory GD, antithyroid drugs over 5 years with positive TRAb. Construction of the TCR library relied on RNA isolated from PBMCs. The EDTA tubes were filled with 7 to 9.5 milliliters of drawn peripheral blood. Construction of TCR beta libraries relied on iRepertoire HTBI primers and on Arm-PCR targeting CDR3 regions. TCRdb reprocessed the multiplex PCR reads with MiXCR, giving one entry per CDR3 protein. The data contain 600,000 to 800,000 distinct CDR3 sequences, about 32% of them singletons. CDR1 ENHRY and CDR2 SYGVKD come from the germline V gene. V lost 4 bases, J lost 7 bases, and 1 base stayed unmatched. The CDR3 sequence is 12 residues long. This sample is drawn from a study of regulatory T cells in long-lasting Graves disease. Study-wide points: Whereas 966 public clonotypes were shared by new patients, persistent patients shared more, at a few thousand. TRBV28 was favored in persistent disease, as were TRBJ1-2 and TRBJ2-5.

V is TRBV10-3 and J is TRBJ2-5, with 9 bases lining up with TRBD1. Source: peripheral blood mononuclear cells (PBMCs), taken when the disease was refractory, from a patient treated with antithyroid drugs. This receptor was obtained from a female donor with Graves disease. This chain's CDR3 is CAISGDRATQYF. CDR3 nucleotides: TGTGCCATCAGTGGGGACAGGGCGACCCAGTACTTC.